This T cell receptor beta chain is drawn from a study of blood T cell repertoires in COVID-19. The data were produced by immunoSEQ multiplex PCR, yet TCRdb's version contains in-frame clones alone and is incomplete. Of over 100,000 clones listed, 85% are singletons. Germline V gene sequence: CDR1 SGHNT, CDR2 YENEEA. Trimming took 1 base from V and 9 from J; bases not matched to a gene: 6. The CDR3 is 14 residues long. The material sequenced was peripheral blood. This receptor was identified in an older man with acute or convalescent COVID-19. The V gene is TRBV11-3, the J gene TRBJ2-1, with 7 bases identical to TRBD2. The CDR3 spells CASSLGATSSEQFF. The CDR3, as DNA: TGTGCCAGCAGCTTAGGCGCGACTAGCTCTGAGCAGTTCTTC. Based on the CDR3 plus reference TRBV11-3 and TRBJ2-1, the full variable domain is EAGVVQSPRYKIIEKKQPVAFWCNPISGHNTLYWYLQNLGQGPELLIRYENEEAVDDSQLPKDRFSAERLKGVDSTLKIQPAELGDSAVYLCASSLGATSSEQFFGPGTRLTVL.